This paragraph covers one T cell receptor (beta chain) sequence. The antigen remains unidentified. Previously, flow cytometry had revealed CD8+CD57+ cell expansion in the patients chosen for sequencing. Patients uniformly had severe acquired aplastic anemia. Genomic DNA, the template, was used for profiling of the TCR beta VDJ and CDR3. From the reads, TCRdb called clonotypes with MiXCR, one entry per CDR3 protein. The sample carries a few hundred thousand distinct CDR3 sequences, approximately 79% recorded once. This specimen belongs to a study of CD8+CD57+ T cells in acquired aplastic anemia. Study summary: DNA recovered from sorted CD4+ and CD8+ cells had a mean of about 3 ug. General observations from the study: Patients and controls turned out to have roughly 31 CD8+ CDR3 sequences in common. Patients versus controls showed no significant CD8+ Simpson's diversity difference.

The CDR3 covers 11 residues. CDR1 MNHNS and CDR2 SASEGT come from the germline V gene. Trimming pared 7 bases from V and 3 bases from J, leaving 7 bases between. Sequences were obtained from sorted CD4+, CD8+, or CD8+CD57+ T cells (not recorded which) from PBMCs. The sequence was collected from a human donor with aplastic anemia. The V and J genes are TRBV6-1 and TRBJ2-7; D is perhaps TRBD1 (5 bases). Here the CDR3 reads CASTQGYEQYF. CDR3 DNA: TGTGCCAGCACGCAGGGCTACGAGCAGTACTTC.